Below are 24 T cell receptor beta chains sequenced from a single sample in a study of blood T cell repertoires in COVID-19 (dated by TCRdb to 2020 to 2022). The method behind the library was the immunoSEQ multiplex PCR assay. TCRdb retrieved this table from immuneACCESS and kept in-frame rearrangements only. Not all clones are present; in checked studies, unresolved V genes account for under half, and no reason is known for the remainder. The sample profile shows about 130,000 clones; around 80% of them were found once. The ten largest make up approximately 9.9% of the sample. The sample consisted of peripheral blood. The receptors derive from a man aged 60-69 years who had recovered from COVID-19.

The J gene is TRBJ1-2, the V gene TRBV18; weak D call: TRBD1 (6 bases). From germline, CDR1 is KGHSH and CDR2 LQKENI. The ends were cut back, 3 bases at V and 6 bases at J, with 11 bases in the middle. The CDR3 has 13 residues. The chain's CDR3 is CASSPQQGDGYTF. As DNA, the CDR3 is TGTGCCAGCTCACCCCAACAGGGTGATGGCTACACCTTC.

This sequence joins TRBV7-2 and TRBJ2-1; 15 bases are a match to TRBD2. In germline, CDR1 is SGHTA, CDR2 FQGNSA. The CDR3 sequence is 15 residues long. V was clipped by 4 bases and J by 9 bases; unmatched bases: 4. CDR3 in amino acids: CASSSGLAGGIEQFF. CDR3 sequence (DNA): TGTGCCAGCAGCTCGGGACTAGCGGGGGGAATTGAGCAGTTCTTC.

The CDR3 spells CASRPTPQGNSPLHF. CDR3 sequence (DNA): TGTGCCAGCAGACCTACCCCCCAGGGAAATTCACCCCTCCACTTT. The chain combines TRBV7-2 with TRBJ1-6, with D possibly matching TRBD1 (5 bases). Trimming shortened V by 6 bases and J by 7 bases, and 16 bases separated the two germline ends. The germline V gene has CDR1 SGHTA and CDR2 FQGNSA. The CDR3 runs to 15 residues.

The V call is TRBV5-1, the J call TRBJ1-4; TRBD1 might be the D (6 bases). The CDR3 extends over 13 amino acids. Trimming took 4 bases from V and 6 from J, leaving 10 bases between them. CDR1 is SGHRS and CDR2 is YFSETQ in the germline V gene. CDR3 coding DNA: TGCGCCAGCAGCCTAAACAGGGATGAAAAACTGTTTTTT. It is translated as CASSLNRDEKLFF.

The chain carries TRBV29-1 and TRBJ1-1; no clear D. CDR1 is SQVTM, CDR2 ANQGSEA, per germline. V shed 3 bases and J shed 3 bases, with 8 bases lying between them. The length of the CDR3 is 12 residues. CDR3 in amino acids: CSVEGADTEAFF. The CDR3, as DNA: TGCAGCGTTGAGGGAGCGGACACTGAAGCTTTCTTT.

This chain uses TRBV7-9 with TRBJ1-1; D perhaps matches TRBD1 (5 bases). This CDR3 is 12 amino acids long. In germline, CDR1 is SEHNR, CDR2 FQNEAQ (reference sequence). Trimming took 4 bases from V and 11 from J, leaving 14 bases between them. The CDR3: CASSSGQGRAFF. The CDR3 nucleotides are TGTGCCAGCAGCTCGGGCCAGGGAAGGGCTTTCTTT.

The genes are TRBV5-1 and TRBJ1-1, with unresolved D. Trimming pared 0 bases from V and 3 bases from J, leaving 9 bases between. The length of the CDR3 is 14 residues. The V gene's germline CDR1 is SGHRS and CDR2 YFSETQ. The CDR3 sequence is CASSLGSADTEAFF. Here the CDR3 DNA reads TGCGCCAGCAGCTTGGGCAGCGCCGACACTGAAGCTTTCTTT. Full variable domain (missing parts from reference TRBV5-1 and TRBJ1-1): KAGVTQTPRYLIKTRGQQVTLSCSPISGHRSVSWYQQTPGQGLQFLFEYFSETQRNKGNFPGRFSGRQFSNSRSEMNVSTLELGDSALYLCASSLGSADTEAFFGQGTRLTVV.

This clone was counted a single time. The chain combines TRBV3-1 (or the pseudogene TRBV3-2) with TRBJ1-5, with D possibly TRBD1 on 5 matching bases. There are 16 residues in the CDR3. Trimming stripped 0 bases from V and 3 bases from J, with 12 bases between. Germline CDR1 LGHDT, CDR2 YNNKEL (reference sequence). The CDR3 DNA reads TGTGCCAGCAGCCAAGATAACAGGTATGACAATCAGCCCCAGCATTTT. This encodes CASSQDNRYDNQPQHF.

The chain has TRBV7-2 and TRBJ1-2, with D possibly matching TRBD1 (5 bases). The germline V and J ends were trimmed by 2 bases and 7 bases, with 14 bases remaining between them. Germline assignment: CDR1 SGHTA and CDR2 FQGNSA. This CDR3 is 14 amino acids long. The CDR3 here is CASSLTGQGTGYTF. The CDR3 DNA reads TGTGCCAGCAGCTTAACCGGGCAGGGTACTGGCTACACCTTC. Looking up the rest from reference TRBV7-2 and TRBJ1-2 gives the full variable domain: GAGVSQSPSNKVTEKGKDVELRCDPISGHTALYWYRQSLGQGLEFLIYFQGNSAPDKSGLPSDRFSAERTGGSVSTLTIQRTQQEDSAVYLCASSLTGQGTGYTFGSGTRLTVV.

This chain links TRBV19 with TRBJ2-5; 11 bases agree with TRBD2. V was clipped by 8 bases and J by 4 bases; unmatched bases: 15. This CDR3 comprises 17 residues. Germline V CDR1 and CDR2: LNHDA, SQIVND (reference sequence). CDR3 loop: CASHTSSGRAKIETQYF. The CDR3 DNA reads TGTGCCAGTCATACCAGTAGCGGGAGGGCCAAAATAGAGACCCAGTACTTC.

The CDR3 DNA is TGCGCCAGCAGCGTGGGACAGGGGGCGAATTCACCCCTCCACTTT. It specifies CASSVGQGANSPLHF. V and J are TRBV5-1 and TRBJ1-6; 12 bases align to TRBD1. Germline CDR1 reads SGHRS; CDR2 reads YFSETQ. The CDR3 loop spans 15 amino acids. J lost 7 bases, V lost 4 bases, and 3 bases had no gene match.

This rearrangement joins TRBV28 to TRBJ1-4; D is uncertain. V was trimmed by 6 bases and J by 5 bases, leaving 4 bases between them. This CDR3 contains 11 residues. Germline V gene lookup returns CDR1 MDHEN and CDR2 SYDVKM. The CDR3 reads CASSPNEKLFF. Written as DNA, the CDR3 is TGTGCCAGCAGCCCGAATGAAAAACTGTTTTTT. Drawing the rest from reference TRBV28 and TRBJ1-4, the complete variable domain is DVKVTQSSRYLVKRTGEKVFLECVQDMDHENMFWYRQDPGLGLRLIYFSYDVKMKEKGDIPEGYSVSREKKERFSLILESASTNQTSMYLCASSPNEKLFFGSGTQLSVL.

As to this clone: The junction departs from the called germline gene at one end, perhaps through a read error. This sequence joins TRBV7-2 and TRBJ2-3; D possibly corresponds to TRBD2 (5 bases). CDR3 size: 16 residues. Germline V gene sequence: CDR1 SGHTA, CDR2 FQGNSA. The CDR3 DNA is TGTGCCAGCAGCGTAGCCCCGGCGGGTAGCACAGATACGCAGTATTTT. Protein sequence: CASSVAPAGSTDTQYF.

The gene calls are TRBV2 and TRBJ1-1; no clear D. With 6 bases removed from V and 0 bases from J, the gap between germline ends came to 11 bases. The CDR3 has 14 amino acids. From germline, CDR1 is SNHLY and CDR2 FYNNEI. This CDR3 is CASSPLTLNTEAFF. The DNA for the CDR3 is TGTGCCAGCAGCCCCTTAACACTGAACACTGAAGCTTTCTTT.

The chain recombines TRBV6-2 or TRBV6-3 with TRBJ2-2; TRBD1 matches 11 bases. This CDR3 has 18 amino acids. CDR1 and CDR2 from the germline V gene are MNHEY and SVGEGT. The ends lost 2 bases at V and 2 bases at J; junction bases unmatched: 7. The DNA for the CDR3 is TGTGCCAGCAGTTACCCCCGCGGGACAGGGGGAAACACCGGGGAGCTGTTTTTT. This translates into CASSYPRGTGGNTGELFF.

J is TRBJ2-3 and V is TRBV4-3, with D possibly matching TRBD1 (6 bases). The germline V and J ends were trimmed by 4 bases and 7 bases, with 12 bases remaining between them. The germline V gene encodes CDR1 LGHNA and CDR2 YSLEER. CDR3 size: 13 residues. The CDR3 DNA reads TGCGCCAGCAGCCCCCGGACAGCGAATACGCAGTATTTT. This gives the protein CASSPRTANTQYF.

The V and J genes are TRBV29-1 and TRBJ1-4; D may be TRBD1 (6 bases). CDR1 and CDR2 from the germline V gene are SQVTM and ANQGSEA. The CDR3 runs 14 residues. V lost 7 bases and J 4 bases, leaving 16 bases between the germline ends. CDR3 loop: CSARRSGDNEKLFF. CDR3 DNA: TGCAGCGCCCGAAGGTCAGGGGATAATGAAAAACTGTTTTTT.

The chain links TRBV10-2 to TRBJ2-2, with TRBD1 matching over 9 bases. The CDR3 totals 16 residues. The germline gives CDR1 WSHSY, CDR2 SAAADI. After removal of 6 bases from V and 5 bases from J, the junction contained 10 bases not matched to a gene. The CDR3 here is CASRPPGQGETGELFF. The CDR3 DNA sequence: TGCGCCAGCAGGCCCCCGGGACAGGGAGAAACCGGGGAGCTGTTTTTT.

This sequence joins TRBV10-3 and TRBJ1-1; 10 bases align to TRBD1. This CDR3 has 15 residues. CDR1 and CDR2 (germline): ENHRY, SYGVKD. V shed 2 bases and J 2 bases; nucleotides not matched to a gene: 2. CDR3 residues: CAISEDRGRNTEAFF. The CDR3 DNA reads TGTGCCATCAGTGAGGACAGGGGGCGCAACACTGAAGCTTTCTTT.

CDR3 sequence reads: CASSHEAPGGWSGYTF. The DNA of the CDR3 is TGTGCCAGCAGTCACGAAGCGCCGGGGGGGTGGAGCGGCTACACCTTC. The chain joins TRBV28 to TRBJ1-2; perhaps TRBD1 as D (5 bases). The CDR3 extends over 16 amino acids. Germline CDR1 is MDHEN and CDR2 is SYDVKM. Trimming pared 5 bases from V and 8 bases from J, leaving 24 bases between.

CDR3 nucleotide sequence: TGTGCTAGTGGTTCCTCTAATCTGAACACTGAAGCTTTCTTT. Translation: CASGSSNLNTEAFF. The chain carries TRBV12-5 and TRBJ1-1, with D hard to call. V was cut by 4 bases and J by 0 bases, with 9 bases left in between. Looked up from germline, CDR1 is LGHNT and CDR2 is FRNRAP. CDR3 length equals 14 residues.

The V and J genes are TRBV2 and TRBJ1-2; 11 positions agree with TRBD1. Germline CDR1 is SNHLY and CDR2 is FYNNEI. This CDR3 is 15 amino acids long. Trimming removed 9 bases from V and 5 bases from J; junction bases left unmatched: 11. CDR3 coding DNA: TGTGCCAGAATGGGCCTGGACAGGGGGCATTATGGCTACACCTTC. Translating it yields CARMGLDRGHYGYTF.

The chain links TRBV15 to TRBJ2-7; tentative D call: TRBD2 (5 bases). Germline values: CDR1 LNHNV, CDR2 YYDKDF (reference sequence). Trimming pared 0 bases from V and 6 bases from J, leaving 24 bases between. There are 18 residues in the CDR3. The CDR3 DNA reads TGTGCCACCAGCAGAGATAATGGTGCGAGCGGATTCAACCCCGAGCAGTACTTC. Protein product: CATSRDNGASGFNPEQYF.

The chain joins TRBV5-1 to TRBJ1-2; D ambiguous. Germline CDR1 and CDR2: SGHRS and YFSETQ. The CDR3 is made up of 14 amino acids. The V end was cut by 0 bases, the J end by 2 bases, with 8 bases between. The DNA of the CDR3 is TGCGCCAGCAGCTTGGTCGCGGTCAACTATGGCTACACCTTC. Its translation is CASSLVAVNYGYTF.